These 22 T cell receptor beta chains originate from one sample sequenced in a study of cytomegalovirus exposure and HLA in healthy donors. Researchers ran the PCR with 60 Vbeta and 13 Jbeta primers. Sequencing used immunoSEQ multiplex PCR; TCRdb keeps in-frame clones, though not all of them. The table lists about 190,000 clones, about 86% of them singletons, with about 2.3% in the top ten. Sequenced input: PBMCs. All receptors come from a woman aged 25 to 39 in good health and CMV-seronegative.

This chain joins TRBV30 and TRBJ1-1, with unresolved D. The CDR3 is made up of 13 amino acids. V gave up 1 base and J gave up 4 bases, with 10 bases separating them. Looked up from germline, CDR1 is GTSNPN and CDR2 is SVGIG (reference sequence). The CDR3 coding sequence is TGTGCCTGGAGTGGACTTGCGGGCACTGAAGCTTTCTTT. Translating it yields CAWSGLAGTEAFF.

The chain's CDR3 is CASSRGTGTLAGNTIYF. The CDR3 nucleotides read TGTGCCAGTAGTCGGGGGACCGGGACCTTGGCTGGAAACACCATATATTTT. V and J are TRBV19 and TRBJ1-3; D may be TRBD1 (5 bases). The CDR3 runs to 17 residues. With 5 bases removed from V and 2 bases from J, the gap between germline ends came to 19 bases. Germline V gene sequence: CDR1 LNHDA, CDR2 SQIVND (reference sequence).

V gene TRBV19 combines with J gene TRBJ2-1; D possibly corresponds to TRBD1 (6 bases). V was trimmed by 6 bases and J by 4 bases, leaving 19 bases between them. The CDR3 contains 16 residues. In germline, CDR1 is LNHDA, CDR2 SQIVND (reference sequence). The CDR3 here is CASRGLDSGLYNEQFF. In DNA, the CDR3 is TGTGCCAGTAGAGGCCTGGACAGTGGGCTTTACAATGAGCAGTTCTTC.

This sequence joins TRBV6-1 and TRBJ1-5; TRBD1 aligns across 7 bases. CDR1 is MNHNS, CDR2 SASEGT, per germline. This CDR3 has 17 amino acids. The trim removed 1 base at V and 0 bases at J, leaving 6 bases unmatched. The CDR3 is CASSEGVQGLSNQPQHF. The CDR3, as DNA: TGTGCCAGCAGTGAAGGGGTACAGGGGCTTAGCAATCAGCCCCAGCATTTT.

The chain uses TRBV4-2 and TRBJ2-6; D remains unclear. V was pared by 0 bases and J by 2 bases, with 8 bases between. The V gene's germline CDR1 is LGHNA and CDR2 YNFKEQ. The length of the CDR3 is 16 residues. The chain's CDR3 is CASSQDHQAGANVLTF. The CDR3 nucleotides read TGTGCCAGCAGCCAAGATCACCAGGCTGGGGCCAACGTCCTGACTTTC.

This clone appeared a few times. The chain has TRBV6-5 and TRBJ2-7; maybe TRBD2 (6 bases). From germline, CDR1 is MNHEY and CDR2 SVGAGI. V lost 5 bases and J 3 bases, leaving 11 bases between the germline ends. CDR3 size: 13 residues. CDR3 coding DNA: TGTGCCAGCAGTCCGGGACTTAGCTACGAGCAGTACTTC. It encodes CASSPGLSYEQYF.

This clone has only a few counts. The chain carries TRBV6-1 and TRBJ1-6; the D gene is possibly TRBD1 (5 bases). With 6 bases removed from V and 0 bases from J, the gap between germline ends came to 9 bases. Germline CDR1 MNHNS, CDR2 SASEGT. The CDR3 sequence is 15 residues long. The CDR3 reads CASRLDSSYNSPLHF. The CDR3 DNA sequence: TGTGCCAGCAGACTCGACAGCTCCTATAATTCACCCCTCCACTTT.

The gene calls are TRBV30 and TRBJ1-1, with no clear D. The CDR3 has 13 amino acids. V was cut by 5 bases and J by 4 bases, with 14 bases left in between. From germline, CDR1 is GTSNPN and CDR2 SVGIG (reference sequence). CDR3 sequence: CAWGEGSGTEAFF. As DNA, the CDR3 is TGTGCCTGGGGGGAAGGGAGCGGCACTGAAGCTTTCTTT.

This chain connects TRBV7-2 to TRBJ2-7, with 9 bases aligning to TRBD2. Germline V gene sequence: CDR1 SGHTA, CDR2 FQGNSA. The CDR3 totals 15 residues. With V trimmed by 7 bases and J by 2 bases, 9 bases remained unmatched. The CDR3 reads CASTHWAGGPYEQYF. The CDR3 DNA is TGTGCCAGCACCCACTGGGCGGGAGGGCCCTACGAGCAGTACTTC.

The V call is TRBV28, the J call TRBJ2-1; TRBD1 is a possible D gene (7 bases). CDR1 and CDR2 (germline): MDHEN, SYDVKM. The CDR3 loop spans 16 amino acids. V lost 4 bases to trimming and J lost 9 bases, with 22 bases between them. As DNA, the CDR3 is TGTGCCAGCAGTTCCCGACGCCACAGGGGAGCGGGTGAGCAGTTCTTC. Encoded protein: CASSSRRHRGAGEQFF.

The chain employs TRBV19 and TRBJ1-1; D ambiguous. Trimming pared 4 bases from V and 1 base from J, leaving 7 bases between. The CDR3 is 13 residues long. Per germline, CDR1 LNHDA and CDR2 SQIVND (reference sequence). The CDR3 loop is CASSTWANTEAFF. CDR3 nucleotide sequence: TGTGCCAGTAGTACTTGGGCGAACACTGAAGCTTTCTTT.

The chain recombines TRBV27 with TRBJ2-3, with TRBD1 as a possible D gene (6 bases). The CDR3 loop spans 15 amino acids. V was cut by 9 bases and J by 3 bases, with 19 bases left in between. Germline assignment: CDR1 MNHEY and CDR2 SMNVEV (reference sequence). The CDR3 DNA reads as TGTGCCAGTGGGGGTCAGGGGTGGGAAACAGATACGCAGTATTTT. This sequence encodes CASGGQGWETDTQYF.

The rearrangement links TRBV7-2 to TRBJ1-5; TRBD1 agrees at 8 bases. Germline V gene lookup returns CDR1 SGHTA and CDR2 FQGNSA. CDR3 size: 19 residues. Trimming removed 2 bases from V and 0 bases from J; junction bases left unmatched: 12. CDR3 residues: CASSLQPGQVRGSNQPQHF. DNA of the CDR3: TGTGCCAGCAGCTTACAGCCGGGACAGGTTAGGGGTAGCAATCAGCCCCAGCATTTT. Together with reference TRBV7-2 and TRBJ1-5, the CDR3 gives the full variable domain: GAGVSQSPSNKVTEKGKDVELRCDPISGHTALYWYRQSLGQGLEFLIYFQGNSAPDKSGLPSDRFSAERTGGSVSTLTIQRTQQEDSAVYLCASSLQPGQVRGSNQPQHFGDGTRLSIL.

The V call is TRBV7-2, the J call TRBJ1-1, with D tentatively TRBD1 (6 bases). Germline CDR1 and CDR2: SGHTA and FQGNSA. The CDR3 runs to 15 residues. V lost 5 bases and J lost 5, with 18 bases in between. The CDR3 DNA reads TGTGCCAGCAGCCCAGCATGGGGGCGGAATACTGAAGCTTTCTTT. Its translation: CASSPAWGRNTEAFF.

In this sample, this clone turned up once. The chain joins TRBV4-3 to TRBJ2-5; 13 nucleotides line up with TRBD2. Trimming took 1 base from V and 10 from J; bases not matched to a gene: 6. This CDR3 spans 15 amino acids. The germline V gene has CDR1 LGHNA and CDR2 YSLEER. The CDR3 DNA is TGCGCCAGCAGCCAAGTCACTAGCGGGGGGGCCATCCAGTACTTC. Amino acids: CASSQVTSGGAIQYF.

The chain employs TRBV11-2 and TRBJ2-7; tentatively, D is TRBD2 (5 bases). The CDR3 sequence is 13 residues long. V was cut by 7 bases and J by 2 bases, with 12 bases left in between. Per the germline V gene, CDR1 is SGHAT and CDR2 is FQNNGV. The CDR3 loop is CASTPGVAYEQYF. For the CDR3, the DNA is TGTGCCAGCACCCCCGGGGTGGCCTACGAGCAGTACTTC.

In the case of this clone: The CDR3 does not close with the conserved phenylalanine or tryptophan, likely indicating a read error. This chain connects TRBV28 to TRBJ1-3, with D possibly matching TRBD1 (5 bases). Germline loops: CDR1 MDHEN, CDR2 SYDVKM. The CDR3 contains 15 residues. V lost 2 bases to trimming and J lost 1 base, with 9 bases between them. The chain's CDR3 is CASSLARVSGNTIYL. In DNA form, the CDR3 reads TGTGCCAGCAGTTTAGCCAGGGTTTCTGGAAACACCATATATCTT.

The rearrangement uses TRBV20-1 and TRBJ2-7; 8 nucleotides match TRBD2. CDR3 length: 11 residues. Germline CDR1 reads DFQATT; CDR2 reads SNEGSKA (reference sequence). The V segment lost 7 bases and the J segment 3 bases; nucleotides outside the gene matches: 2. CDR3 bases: TGCAGTGGACTAGCGAGCTACGAGCAGTACTTC. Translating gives CSGLASYEQYF.

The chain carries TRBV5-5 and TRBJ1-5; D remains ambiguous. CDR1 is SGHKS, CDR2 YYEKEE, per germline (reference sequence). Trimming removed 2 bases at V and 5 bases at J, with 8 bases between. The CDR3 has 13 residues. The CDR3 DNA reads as TGTGCCAGCAGCTTATCCGGGGATCAGCCCCAGCATTTT. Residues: CASSLSGDQPQHF.

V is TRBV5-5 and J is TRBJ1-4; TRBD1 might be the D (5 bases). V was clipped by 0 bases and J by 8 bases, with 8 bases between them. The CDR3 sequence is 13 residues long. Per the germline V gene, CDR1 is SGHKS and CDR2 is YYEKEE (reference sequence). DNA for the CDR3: TGTGCCAGCAGCTTGGCGTCAGGGGAAAAACTGTTTTTT. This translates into CASSLASGEKLFF.

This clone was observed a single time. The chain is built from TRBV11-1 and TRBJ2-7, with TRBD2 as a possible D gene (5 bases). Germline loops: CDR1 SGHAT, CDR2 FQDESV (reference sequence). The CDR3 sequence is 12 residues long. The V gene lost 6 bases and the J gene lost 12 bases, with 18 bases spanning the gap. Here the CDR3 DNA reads TGTGCCAGCAGGTCTAGCTCCTCGTCCCCGTACTTC. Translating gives CASRSSSSSPYF.

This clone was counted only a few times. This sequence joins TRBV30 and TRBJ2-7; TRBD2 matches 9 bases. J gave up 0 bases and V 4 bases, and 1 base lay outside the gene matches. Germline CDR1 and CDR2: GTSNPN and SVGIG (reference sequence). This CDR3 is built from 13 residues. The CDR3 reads CAWTSGASYEQYF. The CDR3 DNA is TGTGCCTGGACTAGCGGGGCCTCCTACGAGCAGTACTTC.